The text below deals with one TCR beta chain. This sample was taken from a study of blood T cell repertoires in COVID-19. Overall study context: Acute-phase and convalescent COVID-19 samples originated in the United States, Italy and Spain. Nucleic acid was either cDNA or gDNA, and it came from T cells, B-cell-depleted T cells, or PBMCs.

CDR3 length equals 17 residues. Germline V gives CDR1 MGHRA, CDR2 YSYEKL. The junction had 8 bases not matched to a gene; V was cut back by 0 bases and J by 2 bases. In the authors' workflow: Amplification with reference gene primers provided the estimates of nucleated cell counts. Sequenced by immunoSEQ multiplex PCR; TCRdb stores in-frame clones only, minus some. For V, J and clone size, that table is used; D and trimming come from the DNA. Of roughly 88,000 clones listed, 75% to 95% are singletons. Sample: peripheral blood. The source is a woman in her forties or fifties in a cohort sampled during active COVID-19. The rearrangement links TRBV4-1 to TRBJ2-3, with 7 bases aligning to TRBD1. CDR3 coding DNA: TGCGCCAGCAGCCAAGAACGAAGAGGGGGCCTCACAGATACGCAGTATTTT. This codes for CASSQERRGGLTDTQYF.